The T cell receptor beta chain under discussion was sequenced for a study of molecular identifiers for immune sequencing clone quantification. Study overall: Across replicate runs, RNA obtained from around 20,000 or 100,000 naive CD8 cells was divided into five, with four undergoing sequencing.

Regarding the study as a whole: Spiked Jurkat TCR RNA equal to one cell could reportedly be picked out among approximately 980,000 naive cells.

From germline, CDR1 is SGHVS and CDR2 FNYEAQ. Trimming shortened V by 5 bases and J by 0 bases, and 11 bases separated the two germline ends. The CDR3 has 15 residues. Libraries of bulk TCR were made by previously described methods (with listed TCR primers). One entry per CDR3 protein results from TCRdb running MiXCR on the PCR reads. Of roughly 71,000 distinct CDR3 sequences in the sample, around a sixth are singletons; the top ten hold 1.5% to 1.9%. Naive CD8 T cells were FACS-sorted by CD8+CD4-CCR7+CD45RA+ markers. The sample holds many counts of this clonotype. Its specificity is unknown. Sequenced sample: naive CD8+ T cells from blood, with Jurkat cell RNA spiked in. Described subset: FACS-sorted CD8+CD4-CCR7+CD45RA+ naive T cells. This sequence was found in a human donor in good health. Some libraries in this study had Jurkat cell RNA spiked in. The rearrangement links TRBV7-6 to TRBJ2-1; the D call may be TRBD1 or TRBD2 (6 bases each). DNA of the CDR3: TGTGCCAGCAGCCCCGAGGGGGGCTCCTACAATGAGCAGTTCTTC. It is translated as CASSPEGGSYNEQFF.